Shown below are 30 T cell receptor beta chains from a single sample sequenced in a study of cytomegalovirus exposure and HLA in healthy donors. Profiling relied on immunoSEQ multiplex PCR, and the TCRdb table lists in-frame clones only, not all of them. The sample consists of about 130,000 clones, roughly 95% of them appearing once. The sample was PBMCs. The receptors stem from a man aged 18 to 29 in good health and CMV-seronegative.

Many counts were recorded for this clone. The rearrangement uses TRBV29-1 and TRBJ2-1; 10 bases fit TRBD2. CDR1 is SQVTM, CDR2 ANQGSEA, per germline. The V gene end was trimmed by 1 base and the J gene end by 5 bases; junction bases not matched to a gene: 8. This CDR3 has 16 residues. This CDR3 is CSVEGWASGSHNEQFF. As DNA, the CDR3 is TGCAGCGTTGAAGGTTGGGCTAGCGGGAGCCACAATGAGCAGTTCTTC.

This clone was counted once. A read error may produce the germline difference seen at one junction end. V and J are TRBV7-6 and TRBJ2-1; TRBD1 aligns across 7 bases. This CDR3 spans 13 amino acids. Germline V lookup: CDR1 SGHVS, CDR2 FNYEAQ. CDR3 sequence reads: CASSPFSGGEEFF. CDR3 DNA sequence: TGTGCCAGCAGCCCCTTTTCAGGGGGTGAGGAGTTCTTC.

The V call is TRBV6-5, the J call TRBJ1-2, with TRBD1 matching 7 bases. The V gene end was trimmed by 5 bases and the J gene end by 7 bases; junction bases not matched to a gene: 13. The CDR3 runs 15 residues. Germline V gene lookup returns CDR1 MNHEY and CDR2 SVGAGI. The CDR3 reads CASSPFDRAGSGYTF. In nucleotides, the CDR3 is TGTGCCAGCAGTCCCTTTGACAGGGCGGGCAGTGGCTACACCTTC.

The chain is built from TRBV4-1 and TRBJ1-5; D unresolved. The CDR3 is 18 amino acids. Germline CDR1 MGHRA, CDR2 YSYEKL. Trimming took off 0 bases at V and 6 bases at J, with 21 bases between the two ends. CDR3 amino acids: CASSQDLWSSLGGQPQHF. The CDR3 DNA sequence: TGCGCCAGCAGCCAAGATTTGTGGTCTTCTCTCGGAGGTCAGCCCCAGCATTTT.

The V gene is TRBV2, the J gene TRBJ1-1, with 7 positions matching TRBD1. The trim removed 8 bases at V and 0 bases at J, leaving 6 bases unmatched. CDR3 size: 14 residues. Germline V gives CDR1 SNHLY, CDR2 FYNNEI. CDR3 residues: CASRNRGLNTEAFF. The CDR3 region has the DNA TGTGCCAGCCGTAACAGGGGATTGAACACTGAAGCTTTCTTT.

The chain employs TRBV18 and TRBJ1-1; D ambiguous. The CDR3 covers 15 residues. Germline CDR1 and CDR2: KGHSH and LQKENI. V gave up 3 bases and J gave up 0 bases, with 11 bases separating them. The CDR3 sequence is CASSPLGPMNTEAFF. The CDR3 region has the DNA TGTGCCAGCTCACCCCTGGGCCCCATGAACACTGAAGCTTTCTTT.

The rearrangement uses TRBV5-1 and TRBJ2-1, with 8 bases fitting TRBD2. Trimming at V came to 0 bases and at J to 0 bases, leaving 2 bases not matched to a gene. CDR3 length: 16 residues. Per germline, CDR1 SGHRS and CDR2 YFSETQ. The CDR3 region is CASSLDSGSSYNEQFF. The CDR3 region has the DNA TGCGCCAGCAGCTTGGACAGCGGGAGCTCCTACAATGAGCAGTTCTTC.

The chain employs TRBV30 and TRBJ1-2, with 7 bases lining up with TRBD1. The V and J ends lost 0 bases and 10 bases, in that order; junction bases with no gene match: 11. The CDR3 sequence is 14 residues long. The germline gives CDR1 GTSNPN, CDR2 SVGIG (reference sequence). CDR3 region: CAWSVGTVVDDYTF. The CDR3 DNA reads as TGTGCCTGGAGTGTAGGGACAGTAGTAGATGACTACACCTTC.

This rearrangement joins TRBV5-1 to TRBJ1-4, with unresolved D. Germline V gene lookup returns CDR1 SGHRS and CDR2 YFSETQ. Trimming stripped 0 bases from V and 11 bases from J, with 17 bases between. There are 15 residues in the CDR3. The CDR3 loop is CASSLERRRTGKLFF. The CDR3 DNA sequence: TGCGCCAGCAGCTTGGAACGCCGAAGAACGGGGAAACTGTTTTTT.

This chain connects TRBV18 to TRBJ2-1, with D possibly being TRBD2 (6 bases). This CDR3 comprises 15 residues. Deletions cut 0 bases from V and 7 bases from J, with 13 bases between. The germline CDR1 and CDR2 sequences are KGHSH and LQKENI. Here the CDR3 DNA reads TGTGCCAGCTCACCACCGGCGTCGGGGGTTAATGAGCAGTTCTTC. The encoded protein is CASSPPASGVNEQFF.

The genes are TRBV6-5 and TRBJ1-2; TRBD1 matches 9 bases. The CDR3 loop spans 15 amino acids. With V trimmed by 2 bases and J by 6 bases, 7 bases remained unmatched. Germline values: CDR1 MNHEY, CDR2 SVGAGI. The CDR3 protein is CASSYGGTGHHGYTF. The CDR3 DNA follows: TGTGCCAGCAGTTACGGGGGGACAGGGCACCATGGCTACACCTTC.

The chain employs TRBV7-9 and TRBJ1-5, with 7 bases lining up with TRBD1. The J segment lost 5 bases and the V segment lost 1 base, leaving 5 bases of the junction unmatched. CDR3 length equals 15 residues. The V gene's germline CDR1 is SEHNR and CDR2 FQNEAQ (reference sequence). The CDR3 DNA follows: TGTGCCAGCAGCTTAGGAACAGGGGATGATCAGCCCCAGCATTTT. Translation gives CASSLGTGDDQPQHF.

This chain links TRBV5-1 with TRBJ1-4; the D gene is possibly TRBD1 (5 bases). Trimming shortened V by 0 bases and J by 8 bases, and 14 bases separated the two germline ends. The germline gives CDR1 SGHRS, CDR2 YFSETQ. The length of the CDR3 is 15 residues. The CDR3 bases are TGCGCCAGCAGCTTGGCCGGGGGGATTGAAGAAAAACTGTTTTTT. Encoded protein: CASSLAGGIEEKLFF.

CDR3 loop: CAIAAVGLAGITDTQYF. DNA of the CDR3: TGTGCCATCGCGGCCGTGGGGCTAGCGGGGATCACAGATACGCAGTATTTT. J is TRBJ2-3 and V is TRBV28, with 9 bases matching TRBD2. CDR1 is MDHEN, CDR2 SYDVKM, per germline. With 10 bases clipped from V and 2 bases from J, the junction kept 16 bases outside the gene matches. The CDR3 is 17 residues long.

The J gene is TRBJ2-5, the V gene TRBV7-8; D is unresolved. The length of the CDR3 is 15 residues. Trimming removed 2 bases at V and 0 bases at J, with 10 bases between. The V gene's germline CDR1 is SGHVS and CDR2 FQNEAQ. CDR3 in DNA: TGTGCCAGCAGCTTATCGGTAATGAACCAAGAGACCCAGTACTTC. Translation gives CASSLSVMNQETQYF.

A note on this clone: An end of the junction differs from the germline gene, which may be a read error. The chain joins TRBV7-7 to TRBJ2-7; D gene ambiguous. CDR1 and CDR2 (germline): SSHAT, FNYEAQ (reference sequence). The length of the CDR3 is 15 residues. The CDR3 protein is CASSPITQFLDEQYF. The CDR3 bases are TGTGCTAGCAGCCCCATTACTCAATTCCTGGACGAGCAGTACTTC.

The chain is built from TRBV5-1 and TRBJ2-6; D possibly corresponds to TRBD2 (6 bases). V shed 4 bases and J shed 5 bases, with 13 bases lying between them. Germline-derived CDR1 and CDR2 are SGHRS and YFSETQ. CDR3 length: 15 residues. The CDR3 spells CASSAVGDWANVLTF. Written as DNA, the CDR3 is TGCGCCAGCAGCGCGGTGGGGGACTGGGCCAACGTCCTGACTTTC. Full variable domain (rest looked up from reference TRBV5-1 and TRBJ2-6): KAGVTQTPRYLIKTRGQQVTLSCSPISGHRSVSWYQQTPGQGLQFLFEYFSETQRNKGNFPGRFSGRQFSNSRSEMNVSTLELGDSALYLCASSAVGDWANVLTFGAGSRLTVL.

The V gene is TRBV6-1, the J gene TRBJ1-5; 9 bases fit TRBD1. The CDR3 loop spans 14 amino acids. In germline, CDR1 is MNHNS, CDR2 SASEGT. V was clipped by 6 bases and J by 6 bases; unmatched bases: 6. CDR3 sequence reads: CASSDGTGFQPQHF. In nucleotides, the CDR3 is TGTGCCAGCAGCGATGGGACAGGGTTTCAGCCCCAGCATTTT.

The rearrangement links TRBV5-1 to TRBJ2-5; 9 nucleotides line up with TRBD2. Germline V gene lookup returns CDR1 SGHRS and CDR2 YFSETQ. The ends lost 4 bases at V and 1 base at J; junction bases unmatched: 11. The CDR3 is 17 amino acids. The CDR3, as DNA: TGCGCCAGCAGCCCGGGACTAGCCCATCGGCCCCAAGAGACCCAGTACTTC. It codes for CASSPGLAHRPQETQYF.

V is TRBV7-9 and J is TRBJ2-7; 9 bases are a match to TRBD1. Germline V CDR1 and CDR2: SEHNR, FQNEAQ (reference sequence). The CDR3 is 15 amino acids. V lost 1 base to trimming and J lost 4 bases; unmatched junction nucleotides: 5. CDR3 coding DNA: TGTGCCAGCAGCTTAGAGCGGGACAGGGCGTACGAGCAGTACTTC. Protein product: CASSLERDRAYEQYF.

V is TRBV28 and J is TRBJ2-5; 10 nucleotides line up with TRBD1. Germline V gene data show CDR1 as MDHEN and CDR2 as SYDVKM. The CDR3 sequence is 15 residues long. Germline trimming cut 4 bases from V and 5 bases from J; bases unmatched to any gene: 7. The CDR3 coding sequence is TGTGCCAGCAGTTCCACCGGGACAGGGGCGGAGACCCAGTACTTC. Encoded protein: CASSSTGTGAETQYF. The complete variable domain, with remaining parts taken from reference TRBV28 and TRBJ2-5, reads DVKVTQSSRYLVKRTGEKVFLECVQDMDHENMFWYRQDPGLGLRLIYFSYDVKMKEKGDIPEGYSVSREKKERFSLILESASTNQTSMYLCASSSTGTGAETQYFGPGTRLLVL.

This chain joins TRBV28 and TRBJ1-4; 10 bases are a match to TRBD1. The V segment lost 4 bases and the J segment 8 bases; nucleotides outside the gene matches: 7. Germline V lookup: CDR1 MDHEN, CDR2 SYDVKM. The CDR3 consists of 15 residues. The CDR3 is CASSSTTGGREKLFF. CDR3 bases: TGTGCCAGCAGTTCAACGACAGGGGGCAGGGAAAAACTGTTTTTT.

The chain carries TRBV7-9 and TRBJ2-7; 9 bases are a match to TRBD1. The CDR3 covers 14 residues. The junction had 5 bases not matched to a gene; V was cut back by 5 bases and J by 3 bases. Looked up from germline, CDR1 is SEHNR and CDR2 is FQNEAQ (reference sequence). CDR3 coding DNA: TGTGCCAGCAGCCCGGGACAGGGAAACTACGAGCAGTACTTC. Amino acid sequence: CASSPGQGNYEQYF. Combining the CDR3 with reference TRBV7-9 and TRBJ2-7 gives the whole variable domain DTGVSQNPRHKITKRGQNVTFRCDPISEHNRLYWYRQTLGQGPEFLTYFQNEAQLEKSRLLSDRFSAERPKGSFSTLEIQRTEQGDSAMYLCASSPGQGNYEQYFGPGTRLTVT.

This rearrangement joins TRBV5-1 to TRBJ2-7, with 9 bases matching TRBD2. V lost 0 bases, J lost 6 bases, and 4 bases stayed unmatched. This CDR3 contains 14 residues. The germline gives CDR1 SGHRS, CDR2 YFSETQ. The CDR3: CASSLEAGGAEQYF. DNA for the CDR3: TGCGCCAGCAGCTTGGAGGCGGGAGGGGCCGAGCAGTACTTC.

The V and J genes are TRBV9 and TRBJ2-7, with D perhaps matching TRBD1 (5 bases). This CDR3 contains 14 residues. Germline lookup yields CDR1 SGDLS and CDR2 YYNGEE. V lost 2 bases, J lost 2 bases, and 11 bases lay in between. Here the CDR3 reads CASSVKDTTYEQYF. The CDR3, as DNA: TGTGCCAGCAGCGTTAAGGACACCACCTACGAGCAGTACTTC.

This clone was recorded once. This chain links TRBV5-1 with TRBJ2-5; tentatively, D is TRBD2 (6 bases). Trimming cost V 3 bases and J 7 bases, with 25 bases left between them. This CDR3 has 17 amino acids. The germline V gene encodes CDR1 SGHRS and CDR2 YFSETQ. In DNA, the CDR3 is TGCGCCAGCAGCTACATAAGGAGGGGCGCGTTTGTGGCGACCCAGTACTTC. This encodes CASSYIRRGAFVATQYF.

J is TRBJ2-5 and V is TRBV6-5; 11 nucleotides line up with TRBD2. The CDR3 sequence is 16 residues long. Germline V gene data show CDR1 as MNHEY and CDR2 as SVGAGI. The V segment lost 0 bases and the J segment 2 bases; nucleotides outside the gene matches: 2. CDR3 sequence (DNA): TGTGCCAGCAGTTACTCCGGGACTAGCGGACAAGAGACCCAGTACTTC. Its translation: CASSYSGTSGQETQYF.

The J gene is TRBJ2-3, the V gene TRBV19; D is perhaps TRBD2 (6 bases). With 6 bases removed from V and 3 bases from J, the gap between germline ends came to 10 bases. The CDR3 is made up of 13 amino acids. Germline CDR1 LNHDA, CDR2 SQIVND (reference sequence). CDR3 in DNA: TGTGCCAGTAGGGGACTTAGTACAGATACGCAGTATTTT. It specifies CASRGLSTDTQYF. Filled out from reference TRBV19 and TRBJ2-3, the complete variable domain reads DGGITQSPKYLFRKEGQNVTLSCEQNLNHDAMYWYRQDPGQGLRLIYYSQIVNDFQKGDIAEGYSVSREKKESFPLTVTSAQKNPTAFYLCASRGLSTDTQYFGPGTRLTVL.

The chain has TRBV7-9 and TRBJ1-3, with D perhaps matching TRBD1 (6 bases). V was pared by 3 bases and J by 0 bases, with 15 bases between. The CDR3 runs 17 residues. In germline, CDR1 is SEHNR, CDR2 FQNEAQ (reference sequence). CDR3 loop: CASSFFYTGSSGNTIYF. DNA for the CDR3: TGTGCCAGCAGCTTTTTTTATACAGGGAGCTCTGGAAACACCATATATTTT.

This clone was detected only once. The chain carries TRBV28 and TRBJ2-6; no firm D call. Germline CDR1 and CDR2: MDHEN and SYDVKM. This CDR3 has 14 amino acids. The germline V and J ends were trimmed by 5 bases and 5 bases, with 10 bases remaining between them. The CDR3 DNA follows: TGTGCCAGCAGTCCCCGGAGTAGGGCCAACGTCCTGACTTTC. Its protein product is CASSPRSRANVLTF. The full variable domain, in which reference TRBV28 and TRBJ2-6 provide the parts outside the CDR3, is DVKVTQSSRYLVKRTGEKVFLECVQDMDHENMFWYRQDPGLGLRLIYFSYDVKMKEKGDIPEGYSVSREKKERFSLILESASTNQTSMYLCASSPRSRANVLTFGAGSRLTVL.